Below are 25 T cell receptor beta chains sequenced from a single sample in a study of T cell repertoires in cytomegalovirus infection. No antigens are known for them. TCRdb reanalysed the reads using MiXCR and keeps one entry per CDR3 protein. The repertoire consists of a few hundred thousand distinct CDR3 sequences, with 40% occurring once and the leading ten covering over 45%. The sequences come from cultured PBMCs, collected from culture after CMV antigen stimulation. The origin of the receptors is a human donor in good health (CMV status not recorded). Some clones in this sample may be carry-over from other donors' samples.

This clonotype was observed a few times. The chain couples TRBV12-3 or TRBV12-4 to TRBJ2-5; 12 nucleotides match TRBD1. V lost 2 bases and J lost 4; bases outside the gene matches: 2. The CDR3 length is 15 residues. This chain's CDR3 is CASSLRGQGAETQYF. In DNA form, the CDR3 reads TGTGCCAGCAGTTTACGGGGACAGGGGGCAGAGACCCAGTACTTC.

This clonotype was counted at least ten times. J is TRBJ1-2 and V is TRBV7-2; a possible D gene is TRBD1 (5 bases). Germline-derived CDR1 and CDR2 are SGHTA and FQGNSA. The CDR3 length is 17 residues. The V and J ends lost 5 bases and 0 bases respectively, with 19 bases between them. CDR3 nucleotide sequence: TGTGCCAGCAGCCCCATTGGTGCGAGGGGATCTAACTATGGCTACACCTTC. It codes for CASSPIGARGSNYGYTF.

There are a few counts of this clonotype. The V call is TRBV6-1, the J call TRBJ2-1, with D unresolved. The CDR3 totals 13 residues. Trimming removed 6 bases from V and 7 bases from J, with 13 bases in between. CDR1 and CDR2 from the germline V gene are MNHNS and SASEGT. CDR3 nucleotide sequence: TGTGCCAGCAGACAAAAAGGCTTGAATGAGCAGTTCTTC. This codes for CASRQKGLNEQFF.

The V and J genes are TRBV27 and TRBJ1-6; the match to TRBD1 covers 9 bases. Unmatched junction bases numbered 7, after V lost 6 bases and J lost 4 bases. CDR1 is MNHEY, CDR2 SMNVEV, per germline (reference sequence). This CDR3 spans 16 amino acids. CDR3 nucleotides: TGTGCCAGCAGGACCGACAGGGGGAATTATAATTCACCCCTCCACTTT. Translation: CASRTDRGNYNSPLHF.

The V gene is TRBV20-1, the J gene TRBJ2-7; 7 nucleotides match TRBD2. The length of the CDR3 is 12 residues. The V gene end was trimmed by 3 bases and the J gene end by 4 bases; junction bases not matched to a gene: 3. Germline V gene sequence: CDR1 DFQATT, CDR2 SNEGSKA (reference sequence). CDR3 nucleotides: TGCAGTGCTAGGACTAGCAGTTACGAGCAGTACTTC. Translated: CSARTSSYEQYF.

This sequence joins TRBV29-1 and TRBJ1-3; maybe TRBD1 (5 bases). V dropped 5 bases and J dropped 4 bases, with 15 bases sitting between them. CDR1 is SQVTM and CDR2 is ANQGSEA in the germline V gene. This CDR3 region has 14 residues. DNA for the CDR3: TGCAGCGTTCGGAGGTCAGGGAGAGGAAACACCATATATTTT. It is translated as CSVRRSGRGNTIYF.

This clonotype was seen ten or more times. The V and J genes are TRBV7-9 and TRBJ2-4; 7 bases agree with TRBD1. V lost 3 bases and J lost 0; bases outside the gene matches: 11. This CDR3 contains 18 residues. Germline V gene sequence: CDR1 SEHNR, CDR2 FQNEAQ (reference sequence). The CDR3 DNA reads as TGTGCCAGCAGCTTCCGACCCCCGGGACAGCTAGCCAAAAACATTCAGTACTTC. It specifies CASSFRPPGQLAKNIQYF.

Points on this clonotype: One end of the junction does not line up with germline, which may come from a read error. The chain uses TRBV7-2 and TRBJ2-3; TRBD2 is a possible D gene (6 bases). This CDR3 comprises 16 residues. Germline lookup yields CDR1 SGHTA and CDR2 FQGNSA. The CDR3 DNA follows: TGTGCCAGCAGCATAGCTGCGGGGCGAATCACAGATACGCAGTATTTT. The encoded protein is CASSIAAGRITDTQYF.

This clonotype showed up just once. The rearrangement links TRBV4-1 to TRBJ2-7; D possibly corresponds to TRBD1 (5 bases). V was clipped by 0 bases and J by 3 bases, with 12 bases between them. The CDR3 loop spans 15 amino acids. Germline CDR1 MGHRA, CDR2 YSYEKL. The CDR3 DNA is TGCGCCAGCAGCCAAGAGGTCCAGGGCGGCTACGAGCAGTACTTC. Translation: CASSQEVQGGYEQYF.

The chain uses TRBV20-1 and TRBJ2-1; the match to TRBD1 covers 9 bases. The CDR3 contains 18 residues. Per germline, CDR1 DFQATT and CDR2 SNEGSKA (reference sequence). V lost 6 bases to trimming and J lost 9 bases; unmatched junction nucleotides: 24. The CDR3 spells CSAPPTGGTSGSFGEQFF. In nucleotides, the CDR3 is TGCAGTGCCCCCCCGACAGGGGGTACGTCGGGGTCTTTTGGTGAGCAGTTCTTC.

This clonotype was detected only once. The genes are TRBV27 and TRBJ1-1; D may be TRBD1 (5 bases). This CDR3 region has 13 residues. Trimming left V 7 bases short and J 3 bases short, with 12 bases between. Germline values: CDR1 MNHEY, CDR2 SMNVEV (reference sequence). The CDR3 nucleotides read TGTGCCAGCAAGGGGCGCGTTGACACTGAAGCTTTCTTT. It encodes CASKGRVDTEAFF.

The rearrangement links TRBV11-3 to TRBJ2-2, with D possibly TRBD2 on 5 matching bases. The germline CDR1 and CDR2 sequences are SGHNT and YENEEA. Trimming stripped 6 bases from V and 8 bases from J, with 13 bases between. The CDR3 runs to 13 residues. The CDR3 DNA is TGTGCCAGCAGTCGGGGAGCGACGGGGGAGCTGTTTTTT. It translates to CASSRGATGELFF.

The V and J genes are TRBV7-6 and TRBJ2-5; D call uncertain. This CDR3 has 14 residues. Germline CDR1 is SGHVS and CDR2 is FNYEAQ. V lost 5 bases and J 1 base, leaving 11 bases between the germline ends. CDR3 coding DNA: TGTGCCAGCAGCACCCAACCCCTCCAAGAGACCCAGTACTTC. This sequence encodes CASSTQPLQETQYF.

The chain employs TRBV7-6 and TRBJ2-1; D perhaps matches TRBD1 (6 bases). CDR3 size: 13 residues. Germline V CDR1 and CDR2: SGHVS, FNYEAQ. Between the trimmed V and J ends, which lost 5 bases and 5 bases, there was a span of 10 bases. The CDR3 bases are TGTGCCAGCAGCAGGGACACCAACAATGAGCAGTTCTTC. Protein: CASSRDTNNEQFF.

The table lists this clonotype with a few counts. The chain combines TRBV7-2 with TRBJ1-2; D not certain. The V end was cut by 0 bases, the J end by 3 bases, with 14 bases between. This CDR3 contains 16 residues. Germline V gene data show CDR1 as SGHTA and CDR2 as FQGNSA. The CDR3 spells CASSLAPPVMDYGYTF. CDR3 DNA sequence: TGTGCCAGCAGCTTAGCGCCCCCCGTCATGGACTATGGCTACACCTTC. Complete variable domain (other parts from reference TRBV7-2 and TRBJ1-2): GAGVSQSPSNKVTEKGKDVELRCDPISGHTALYWYRQSLGQGLEFLIYFQGNSAPDKSGLPSDRFSAERTGGSVSTLTIQRTQQEDSAVYLCASSLAPPVMDYGYTFGSGTRLTVV.

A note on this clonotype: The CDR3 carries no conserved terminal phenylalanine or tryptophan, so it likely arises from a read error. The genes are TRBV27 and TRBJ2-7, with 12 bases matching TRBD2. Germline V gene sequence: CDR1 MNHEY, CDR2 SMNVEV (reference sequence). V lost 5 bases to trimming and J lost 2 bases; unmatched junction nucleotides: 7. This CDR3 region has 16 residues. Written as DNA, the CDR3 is TGTGCCAGCAGTGCTACTAGCGGGGGGCTCCCCTACGAGCAGTACCTC. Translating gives CASSATSGGLPYEQYL.

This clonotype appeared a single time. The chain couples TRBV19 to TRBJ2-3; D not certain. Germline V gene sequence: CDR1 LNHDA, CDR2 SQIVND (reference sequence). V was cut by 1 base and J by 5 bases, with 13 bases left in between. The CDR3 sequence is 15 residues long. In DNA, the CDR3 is TGTGCCAGTAGTATAGTGGCAGTAAAGGGAGATACGCAGTATTTT. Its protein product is CASSIVAVKGDTQYF. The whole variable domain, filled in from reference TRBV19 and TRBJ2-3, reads DGGITQSPKYLFRKEGQNVTLSCEQNLNHDAMYWYRQDPGQGLRLIYYSQIVNDFQKGDIAEGYSVSREKKESFPLTVTSAQKNPTAFYLCASSIVAVKGDTQYFGPGTRLTVL.

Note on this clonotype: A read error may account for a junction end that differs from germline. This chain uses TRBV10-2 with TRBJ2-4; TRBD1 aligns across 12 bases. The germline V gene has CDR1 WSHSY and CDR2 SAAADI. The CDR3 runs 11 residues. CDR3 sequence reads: CAPSPGQGAEF. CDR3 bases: TGCGCCCCCTCCCCGGGACAGGGGGCTGAGTTC.

In DNA, the CDR3 is TGCGCCAGCAGCCAAGTTGTATGGGGTAACACTGAAGCTTTCTTT. This gives the protein CASSQVVWGNTEAFF. The V gene is TRBV4-3, the J gene TRBJ1-1; D remains ambiguous. Trimming pared 1 base from V and 2 bases from J, leaving 11 bases between. The germline V gene has CDR1 LGHNA and CDR2 YSLEER. The CDR3 has 15 residues.

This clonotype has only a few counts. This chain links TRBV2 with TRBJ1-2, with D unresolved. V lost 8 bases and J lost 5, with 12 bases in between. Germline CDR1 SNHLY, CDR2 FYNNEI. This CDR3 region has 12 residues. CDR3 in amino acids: CASGEDKYGYTF. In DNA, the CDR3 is TGTGCCAGCGGGGAAGACAAGTATGGCTACACCTTC.

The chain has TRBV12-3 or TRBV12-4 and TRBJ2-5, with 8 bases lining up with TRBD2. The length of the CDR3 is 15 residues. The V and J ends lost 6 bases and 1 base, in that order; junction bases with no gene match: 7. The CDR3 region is CASSPHLAGQETQYF. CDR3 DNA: TGTGCCAGCAGCCCCCACCTAGCGGGCCAAGAGACCCAGTACTTC.

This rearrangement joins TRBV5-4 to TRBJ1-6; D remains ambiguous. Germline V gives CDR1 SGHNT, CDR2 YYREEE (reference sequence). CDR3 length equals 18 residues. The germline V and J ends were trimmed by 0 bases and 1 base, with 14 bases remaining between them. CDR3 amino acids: CASSLASSVGSYNSPLHF. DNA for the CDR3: TGTGCCAGCAGCTTGGCCTCCTCTGTGGGGTCCTATAATTCACCCCTCCACTTT.

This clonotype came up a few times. The CDR3 DNA follows: TGTGCCAGTAGTCCAAGGGACCGGGGGCCCTATGGCTACACCTTC. Encoded protein: CASSPRDRGPYGYTF. The rearrangement uses TRBV19 and TRBJ1-2, with a weak D call TRBD1 (6 bases). The length of the CDR3 is 15 residues. CDR1 is LNHDA and CDR2 is SQIVND in the germline V gene (reference sequence). V was shortened by 5 bases and J by 4 bases, with 17 bases between the two germline ends. The full variable domain, completed using reference TRBV19 and TRBJ1-2, is DGGITQSPKYLFRKEGQNVTLSCEQNLNHDAMYWYRQDPGQGLRLIYYSQIVNDFQKGDIAEGYSVSREKKESFPLTVTSAQKNPTAFYLCASSPRDRGPYGYTFGSGTRLTVV.

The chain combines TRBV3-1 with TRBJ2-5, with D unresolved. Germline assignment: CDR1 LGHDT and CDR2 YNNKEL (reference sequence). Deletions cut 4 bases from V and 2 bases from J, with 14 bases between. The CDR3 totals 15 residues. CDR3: CASSPARRAQETQYF. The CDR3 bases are TGTGCCAGCAGCCCCGCACGCCGGGCTCAAGAGACCCAGTACTTC.

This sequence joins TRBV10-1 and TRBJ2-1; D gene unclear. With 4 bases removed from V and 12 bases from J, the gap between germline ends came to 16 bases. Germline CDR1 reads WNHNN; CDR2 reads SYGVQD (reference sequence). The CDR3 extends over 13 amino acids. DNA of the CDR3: TGCGCCAGCAGTGGGAACAAGGGAATTGGGCAGTTCTTC. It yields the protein CASSGNKGIGQFF.